A selection of T cell receptor beta chains follows, all from one sample in a study of blood T cell repertoires in COVID-19. Sequencing used immunoSEQ multiplex PCR; TCRdb keeps in-frame clones, though not all of them. The table shows more than 250,000 clones, with nearly 90% occurring only once. The sample consisted of PBMCs or T cells enriched from blood (not recorded which). The receptors derive from a young woman with acute COVID-19. Both conserved end residues are part of each CDR3. The D gene is left open where the match is weak. Size is omitted from some rows. Given values are once, few, many or a class for expanded clones.

j_call | d_call | v_call | clone_size | cdr3_nt | cdr3_aa
TRBJ2-7 | TRBD2 | TRBV19 | . | TGTGCCAGTAGTAAAGCGGTGACTAGCGTCTACGAGCAGTACTTC | CASSKAVTSVYEQYF
TRBJ2-7 | TRBD1 | TRBV4-3 | . | TGCGCCAGCAGCCGAACCGGGACAGGGGGTGAGCAGTACTTC | CASSRTGTGGEQYF
TRBJ1-2 | . | TRBV2 | once | TGTGCCAGCAGGGCAGAAGACGGGACTAACTATGGCTACACCTTC | CASRAEDGTNYGYTF
TRBJ1-5 | . | TRBV18 | . | TGTGCCAGCTCACCAGGCCAGATCAATCAGCCCCAGCATTTT | CASSPGQINQPQHF
TRBJ1-4 | TRBD1 | TRBV2 | once | TGTGCCAGCAGCCGGACAGGGCGGAAACTGTTTTTT | CASSRTGRKLFF
TRBJ2-1 | TRBD2 | TRBV7-2 | . | TGTGCCAGCAGCGTCTCCGGGACTAGCGGGAGAAGGAATGAGCAGTTCTTC | CASSVSGTSGRRNEQFF
TRBJ2-1 | TRBD2 | TRBV27 | . | TGTGCCAGCAGTTTATTCATGGGCACTAGCGGGAGGGGATCCTACAATGAGCAGTTCTTC | CASSLFMGTSGRGSYNEQFF
TRBJ1-6 | . | TRBV5-1 | . | TGCGCCAGCAATCCGGGACTTCTCGGTTCACCCCTCCACTTT | CASNPGLLGSPLHF
TRBJ2-2 | TRBD2 | TRBV10-3 | . | TGTGCCATCAGTGAAGTAACTAGCGGGAGAAACACCGGGGAGCTGTTTTTT | CAISEVTSGRNTGELFF
TRBJ1-4 | . | TRBV5-5 | . | TGTGCCAGCAGCTTGGGGACAGAAGGAAAACTGTTTTTT | CASSLGTEGKLFF
TRBJ2-7 | TRBD2 | TRBV14 | . | TGTGCCAGCAGCCAAGCACCCCGGACTAGCGGGAGGGCGAGCGAGCAGTACTTC | CASSQAPRTSGRASEQYF
TRBJ2-2 | TRBD1 | TRBV29-1 | . | TGCAGCGTTGGGGGACAGGGCGCGAACACCGGGGAGCTGTTTTTT | CSVGGQGANTGELFF
TRBJ2-5 | . | TRBV27 | . | TGTGCCAGCAGACAAATCCCCCGAGGGACCCAGTACTTC | CASRQIPRGTQYF
TRBJ1-1 | TRBD1 | TRBV18 | . | TGTGCCAGCTCACCTGGGACAGGGTATCCTGAAGCTTTCTTT | CASSPGTGYPEAFF
TRBJ2-7 | . | TRBV2 | . | TGTGCCAGCAGTGAAAGGCGAGACAGGATAAAGTACTTC | CASSERRDRIKYF
TRBJ2-5 | . | TRBV3-1/TRBV3-2 | . | TGTGCCAGCAGCCAAGCGGGAGTGGGAGAGACCCAGTACTTC | CASSQAGVGETQYF
TRBJ1-5 | TRBD1 | TRBV7-8 | . | TGTGCCAGCAGCGTCCAACAGGGGGCCGGTCAGCCCCAGCATTTT | CASSVQQGAGQPQHF
TRBJ2-1 | TRBD2 | TRBV5-5 | . | TGTGCCAGCAGCTTGGAGGCTAGCGGGAGGTGGGGGAATGAGCAGTTCTTC | CASSLEASGRWGNEQFF
TRBJ2-3 | TRBD2 | TRBV11-3 | . | TGTGCCAGCAGCTTAGATAGACTAGCAGGCGCTCAAGATACGCAGTATTTT | CASSLDRLAGAQDTQYF
TRBJ2-2 | TRBD2 | TRBV7-2 | once | TGTGCCAGCAGCCCAAGCGGGAGGGTTTTGGCCGGGGAGCTGTTTTTT | CASSPSGRVLAGELFF
TRBJ2-1 | . | TRBV12-3/TRBV12-4 | . | TGTGCCAGCAGTTCCACAGGGCCCAATGAGCAGTTCTTC | CASSSTGPNEQFF
TRBJ2-5 | . | TRBV30 | once | TGTGCCTGGAGTTTAGCGGTACTTGGGACCCAGTACTTC | CAWSLAVLGTQYF
TRBJ1-2 | . | TRBV19 | few | TGTGCCAGTAGTACCAGGGACACTGTCTATGGCTACACCTTC | CASSTRDTVYGYTF
TRBJ1-2 | . | TRBV27 | . | TGTGCCAGCAAAACGGGGGGCTATGGCTACACCTTC | CASKTGGYGYTF
TRBJ1-5 | . | TRBV28 | . | TGTGCCAGCAGTTTACTCGGGGGCAATCAGCCCCAGCATTTT | CASSLLGGNQPQHF
TRBJ1-2 | TRBD1 | TRBV6-5 | once | TGTGCCAGCAGAGACAGGGAACACTATGGCTACACCTTC | CASRDREHYGYTF
TRBJ2-1 | . | TRBV27 | . | TGTGCCAGCAGTTTATTGGGGGGCTCCTACAATGAGCAGTTCTTC | CASSLLGGSYNEQFF
TRBJ1-6 | . | TRBV20-1 | . | TGCAGTGCTAGTCCCCGGGGTCGCCGAGGGAGCTCCTATAATTCACCCCTCCACTTT | CSASPRGRRGSSYNSPLHF
TRBJ2-7 | . | TRBV19 | . | TGTGCCAGTAGTATCCAGGGTCCCTACGAGCAGTACTTC | CASSIQGPYEQYF
TRBJ1-5 | . | TRBV7-2 | . | TGTGCCAGCAGCTTACGGAGCAATCAGCCCCAGCATTTT | CASSLRSNQPQHF
TRBJ1-2 | TRBD1 | TRBV10-2 | . | TGCGCCAGCAGTCTGACAGGGGACTTCATCTATGGCTACACCTTC | CASSLTGDFIYGYTF
TRBJ2-7 | . | TRBV6-5 | . | TGTGCCAGCAGTTACGGGTTGCGGCCCGACTACGAGCAGTACTTC | CASSYGLRPDYEQYF
TRBJ1-3 | . | TRBV18 | . | TGTGCCAGCTCACCCATTCTGAGCTCTGGAAACACCATATATTTT | CASSPILSSGNTIYF
TRBJ2-3 | . | TRBV5-1 | once | TGCGCCAGCAGTCTCGGACAGAGCACAGATACGCAGTATTTT | CASSLGQSTDTQYF
TRBJ1-6 | TRBD1 | TRBV5-1 | . | TGCGCCAGCAGTTTCTCCGGGACAGGGAGCTCACCCCTCCACTTT | CASSFSGTGSSPLHF
TRBJ1-2 | TRBD1 | TRBV6-5 | once | TGTGCCAGCAGGCCCGGGACAGTTGTGTCCTATGGCTACACCTTC | CASRPGTVVSYGYTF
TRBJ2-5 | . | TRBV10-2 | . | TGCGCCAGCAGTGAGACAGGCCTGACCCAGTACTTC | CASSETGLTQYF
TRBJ1-5 | . | TRBV19 | . | TGTGCCAGTAGTATCGGGGTTGGGCCCCAGCATTTT | CASSIGVGPQHF
TRBJ2-1 | TRBD2 | TRBV7-9 | . | TGTGCCAGCTTCGCTAGCGGGAGGAATGAGCAGTTCTTC | CASFASGRNEQFF
TRBJ2-3 | . | TRBV27 | . | TGTGCCAGCATGGGGTTGGGGGAGGCGGCAGATACGCAGTATTTT | CASMGLGEAADTQYF
TRBJ1-4 | TRBD1 | TRBV4-2 | . | TGTGCCAGCAGCCCGGGGGACAGCCTTGCAACTAATGAAAAACTGTTTTTT | CASSPGDSLATNEKLFF
TRBJ2-7 | . | TRBV11-3 | . | TGTGCCAGCAGCCCAGGGGGGACTAGTGGCTACGAGCAGTACTTC | CASSPGGTSGYEQYF
TRBJ2-7 | TRBD2 | TRBV7-3 | . | TGTGCCAGCAGCCCCACCGGGACTAGCGGGAGGAGCGGGCAGTACTTC | CASSPTGTSGRSGQYF
TRBJ2-2 | . | TRBV11-3 | . | TGTGCCAGCAGCTTAGTTTGGGGCGCGAACACCGGGGAGCTGTTTTTT | CASSLVWGANTGELFF
TRBJ1-1 | . | TRBV10-3 | . | TGTGCCATCATGAGTTCTGCGATTCCGGGCACTGAAGCTTTCTTT | CAIMSSAIPGTEAFF
TRBJ2-5 | . | TRBV5-1 | . | TGCGCCAGCAGCTTGGTCACCCCAGGCCCTCAAGAGACCCAGTACTTC | CASSLVTPGPQETQYF
TRBJ2-7 | TRBD2 | TRBV7-8 | . | TGTGCCAGCAGCTTAGGACTAGCGGTAAGCTCCTACGAGCAGTACTTC | CASSLGLAVSSYEQYF
TRBJ2-7 | . | TRBV4-1 | . | TGCGCCAGCAGCCAAGTGGGGGGGCGATACGAGCAGTACTTC | CASSQVGGRYEQYF
TRBJ2-7 | . | TRBV5-1 | . | TGCGCCAGCAGCCTCGGGACTCTTACCTACGAGCAGTACTTC | CASSLGTLTYEQYF
TRBJ2-2 | . | TRBV4-1 | . | TGCGCCAGCAGCCTCCTGATGACAGGATCGGGTACCGGGGAGCTGTTTTTT | CASSLLMTGSGTGELFF
TRBJ1-5 | TRBD1 | TRBV19 | . | TGTGCCAGTAGTTTCTCCCGGACAGGGTCGTATGTGACGCCCCAGCATTTT | CASSFSRTGSYVTPQHF
TRBJ2-2 | . | TRBV5-6 | once | TGTGCCAGCAGCGATACCAACGTTGGGAGTCGCCGGGAGCTGTTTTTT | CASSDTNVGSRRELFF
TRBJ2-5 | TRBD2 | TRBV9 | . | TGTGCCAGCAGCGTAGGCGGACTAGCGGGAGAAGTTGCAGAGACCCAGTACTTC | CASSVGGLAGEVAETQYF
TRBJ1-2 | . | TRBV14 | . | TGTGCCAGCAGCACCCACGGACAGCCCTATGGCTACACCTTC | CASSTHGQPYGYTF
TRBJ2-4 | TRBD2 | TRBV4-3 | . | TGCGCCAGCAGCCAAGACGGCGGGGGGCTAGCCAAAAACATTCAGTACTTC | CASSQDGGGLAKNIQYF
TRBJ1-2 | TRBD1 | TRBV27 | . | TGTGCCAGCAGTGCGGGACAGGGGGTCCCGGATGGCTACACCTTC | CASSAGQGVPDGYTF
TRBJ2-4 | TRBD1 | TRBV5-6 | . | TGTGCCAGCAAGGTCGCAGGGGGCGGATCCGGAAACATTCAGTACTTC | CASKVAGGGSGNIQYF
TRBJ2-7 | TRBD1 | TRBV11-2 | . | TGTGCCAGCAGCCAAATTTCCGGGACAGTTGAGCAGTACTTC | CASSQISGTVEQYF
TRBJ2-7 | TRBD2 | TRBV18 | . | TGTGCCAGCTCACCACTAGGACTAGCGGGAGGGCCACGGGAGCAGTACTTC | CASSPLGLAGGPREQYF
TRBJ2-7 | TRBD2 | TRBV29-1 | . | TGCAGCGTTCGCGGACTAGCGGGAAACGACGAGCAGTACTTC | CSVRGLAGNDEQYF